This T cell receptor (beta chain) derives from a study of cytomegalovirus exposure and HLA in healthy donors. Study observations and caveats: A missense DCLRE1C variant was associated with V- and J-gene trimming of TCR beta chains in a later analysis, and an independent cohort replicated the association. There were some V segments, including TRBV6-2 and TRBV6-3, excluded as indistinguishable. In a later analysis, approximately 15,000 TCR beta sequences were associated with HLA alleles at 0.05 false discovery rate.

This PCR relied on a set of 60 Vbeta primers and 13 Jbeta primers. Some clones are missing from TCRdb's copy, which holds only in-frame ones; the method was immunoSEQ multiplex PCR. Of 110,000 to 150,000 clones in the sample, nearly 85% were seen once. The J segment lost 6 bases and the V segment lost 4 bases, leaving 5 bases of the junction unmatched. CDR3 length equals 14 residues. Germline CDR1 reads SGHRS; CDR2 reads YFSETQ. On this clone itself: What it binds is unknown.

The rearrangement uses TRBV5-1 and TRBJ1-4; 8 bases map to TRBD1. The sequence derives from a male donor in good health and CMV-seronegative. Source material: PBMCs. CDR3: CASSHTGGDEKLFF. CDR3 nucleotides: TGCGCCAGCAGCCATACAGGGGGTGATGAAAAACTGTTTTTT.